Listed below are T cell receptor beta chains from one sample, sequenced in a study of shared clonotypes between healthy human individuals. Using immunoSEQ multiplex PCR, the repertoire was profiled, and TCRdb retains in-frame clones only, with some absent. The data hold approximately 2.5 million clones, with approximately 93% observed a single time. The sequencing input was naive CD4+ T cells from PBMCs. Receptors originate from a man between 18 and 35 years old in good health. Some clones in this sample may be carry-over from other donors' samples. The CDR3 runs from the conserved cysteine through the conserved F or W. Each record gives: J gene, clone size, D gene, V gene, CDR3 DNA, CDR3 protein. D genes are given only for firm matches. Expanded clones get a size class; other rows say once, few or many, or leave the size out.

TRBJ2-5 | NA | TRBD2 | TRBV7-9 | TGTGCCAGCAGCACTAGACTAGCGGGCTCCCAAGAGACCCAGTACTTC | CASSTRLAGSQETQYF
TRBJ2-7 | once | TRBD2 | TRBV28 | TGTGCCAGCGGACTAGCGGGAGACGAGCAGTACTTC | CASGLAGDEQYF
TRBJ2-2 | NA | NA | TRBV2 | TGTGCCAGCAGTGAAGCGCCGGCTCGCACCGGGGAGCTGTTTTTT | CASSEAPARTGELFF
TRBJ2-7 | NA | NA | TRBV7-9 | TGTGCCAGCAGCTTTTGGAACTCGTACGAGCAGTACTTC | CASSFWNSYEQYF
TRBJ2-2 | NA | TRBD1 | TRBV4-2 | TGTGCCAGCAGCCAAGGTCCCCAGGGGGCCGGGGAGCTGTTTTTT | CASSQGPQGAGELFF
TRBJ2-3 | NA | TRBD2 | TRBV27 | TGTGCCAGCAGTTTGAAACTAGCGGGAGATACGCAGTATTTT | CASSLKLAGDTQYF
TRBJ2-1 | once | TRBD2 | TRBV7-3 | TGTGCCAGCAGGTTGAAGCGGGAGGGCCATGGTGAGCAGTTCTTC | CASRLKREGHGEQFF
TRBJ2-2 | NA | TRBD2 | TRBV9 | TGTGCCATTCCCAACGGACTAGCTCGGTCCGGGGAGCTGTTTTTT | CAIPNGLARSGELFF
TRBJ2-1 | NA | TRBD2 | TRBV27 | TGTGCCAGCAGTTTGGCTAGCGGTTCTCACTACAATGAGCAGTTCTTC | CASSLASGSHYNEQFF
TRBJ2-7 | once | NA | TRBV5-6 | TGTGCCAGCAGCTTGGCGGGGGATTCCTACGAGCAGTACTTC | CASSLAGDSYEQYF
TRBJ1-1 | NA | NA | TRBV28 | TGTGCCAGCAGCCGGGACGGGGGGGACACTGAAGCTTTCTTT | CASSRDGGDTEAFF
TRBJ2-3 | NA | TRBD2 | TRBV5-6 | TGTGCCAGCACCCCTAGCGGGAGCGCAGATACGCAGTATTTT | CASTPSGSADTQYF
TRBJ1-2 | NA | NA | TRBV7-2 | TGTGCCAGCAGCTTTGTTGTTCAGGGCCTGGGTGGCTACACCTTC | CASSFVVQGLGGYTF
TRBJ2-6 | once | NA | TRBV2 | TGTGCCAGCCCCCGTACCGGCTCTGGGGCCAACGTCCTGACTTTC | CASPRTGSGANVLTF
TRBJ2-7 | NA | TRBD1 | TRBV7-9 | TGTGCCAGCAGCTATAGACAGGGGGGTTACTCCGAGCAGTACTTC | CASSYRQGGYSEQYF
TRBJ1-6 | NA | TRBD1 | TRBV30 | TGTGCCTGGAGTGTAGACAGGGCAGGGAATTCACCCCTCCACTTT | CAWSVDRAGNSPLHF
TRBJ2-3 | NA | NA | TRBV27 | TGTGCCAGCAGTTTACCCTCGACAGCCAGATCCACAGATACGCAGTATTTT | CASSLPSTARSTDTQYF
TRBJ2-5 | NA | TRBD2 | TRBV2 | TGTGCCAGCAGTGAGTTTAGCGGGAGCGGTGAGACCCAGTACTTC | CASSEFSGSGETQYF
TRBJ2-2 | NA | TRBD2 | TRBV30 | TGTGCCTGGAGTGTACTCGGGATAGGGGGACTAGCGGGTCCGAACACCGGGGAGCTGTTTTTT | CAWSVLGIGGLAGPNTGELFF
TRBJ2-1 | NA | NA | TRBV4-2 | TGTGCCAGCAGCCTCCGGGACAACGTAGGGAAGCAGTTCTTC | CASSLRDNVGKQFF
TRBJ1-4 | NA | NA | TRBV27 | TGTGCCAGCGGACGCAGGGGTGGTGAAAAACTGTTTTTT | CASGRRGGEKLFF
TRBJ2-7 | NA | TRBD1 | TRBV7-2 | TGTGCCAGCAGCAACCGGGACAGGGGATACGAGCAGTACTTC | CASSNRDRGYEQYF
TRBJ2-1 | NA | TRBD2 | TRBV9 | TGTGCCAGCAGCGAGACTAGCGGCTCCTACAATGAGCAGTTCTTC | CASSETSGSYNEQFF
TRBJ2-5 | NA | NA | TRBV21-1 | TGTGCCAGCAGCATGGGGGCTGGCAAACCTAAAGAGACCCAGTACTTC | CASSMGAGKPKETQYF
TRBJ2-1 | once | TRBD2 | TRBV27 | TGTGCCAGCAGCCTTGGACTAGTTTACAATGAGCAGTTCTTC | CASSLGLVYNEQFF
TRBJ2-5 | once | TRBD2 | TRBV5-1 | TGCGCCAGCAGCCCCGGACTAGCGGAAGGGTCCCAGTACTTC | CASSPGLAEGSQYF
TRBJ1-1 | NA | NA | TRBV9 | TGTGCCAGCAGCACCGGACCGAACACTGAAGCTTTCTTT | CASSTGPNTEAFF
TRBJ2-7 | NA | TRBD1 | TRBV30 | TGTGCCTGGAGGGGACAGTTCAGCTCCTACGAGCAGTACTTC | CAWRGQFSSYEQYF
TRBJ2-5 | NA | TRBD2 | TRBV27 | TGTGCCAGCAGTTGGCGGGAGCAAGAGACCCAGTACTTC | CASSWREQETQYF
TRBJ2-3 | NA | NA | TRBV7-7 | TGTGCCAGCAGCACCCAGACCGTTGGGGATACGCAGTATTTT | CASSTQTVGDTQYF